This T cell receptor beta chain was identified during a study of blood T cell repertoires in COVID-19. Study-level information: Both acute and convalescent COVID-19 samples were obtained from the United States, Italy and Spain. T cells, B-cell-depleted T cells, or PBMCs supplied cDNA or gDNA.

Germline assignment: CDR1 LGHDT and CDR2 YNNKEL (reference sequence). Trimming removed 7 bases from V and 0 bases from J, with 16 bases in between. The CDR3 totals 16 residues. As originally analysed: Estimates of nucleated cell counts were drawn from the amplification of reference gene primers. Clones were sequenced by immunoSEQ multiplex PCR, and TCRdb holds only the in-frame ones, with some missing. Clone size and V and J calls were adopted from that table, with D and trimming inferred from the DNA. The repertoire has about 70,000 clones, 79% of them found once; the top ten carry 5% to 6.5%. V usage is TRBV3-1 (or the pseudogene TRBV3-2) and J usage is TRBJ1-3; D not resolved. The sequence was obtained from a woman aged 55-70 years with acute or convalescent COVID-19. Source material: peripheral blood. CDR3 protein: CASTLGPASSGNTIYF. The CDR3 DNA is TGTGCCAGCACCCTTGGCCCAGCGAGCTCTGGAAACACCATATATTTT.